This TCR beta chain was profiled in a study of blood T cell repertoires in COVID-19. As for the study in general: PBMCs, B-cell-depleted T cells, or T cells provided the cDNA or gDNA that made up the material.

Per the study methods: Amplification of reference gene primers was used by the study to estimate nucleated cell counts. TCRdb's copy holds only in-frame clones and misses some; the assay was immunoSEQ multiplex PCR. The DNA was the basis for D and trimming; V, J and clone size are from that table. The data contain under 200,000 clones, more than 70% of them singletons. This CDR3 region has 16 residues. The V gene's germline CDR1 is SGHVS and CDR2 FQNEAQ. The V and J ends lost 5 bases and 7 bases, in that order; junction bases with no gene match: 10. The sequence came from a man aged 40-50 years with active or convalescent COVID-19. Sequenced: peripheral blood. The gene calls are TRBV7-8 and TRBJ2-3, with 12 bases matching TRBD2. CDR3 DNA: TGTGCCAGCAGCATTAGACTAGCGGGAGAGGGAAATACGCAGTATTTT. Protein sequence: CASSIRLAGEGNTQYF.